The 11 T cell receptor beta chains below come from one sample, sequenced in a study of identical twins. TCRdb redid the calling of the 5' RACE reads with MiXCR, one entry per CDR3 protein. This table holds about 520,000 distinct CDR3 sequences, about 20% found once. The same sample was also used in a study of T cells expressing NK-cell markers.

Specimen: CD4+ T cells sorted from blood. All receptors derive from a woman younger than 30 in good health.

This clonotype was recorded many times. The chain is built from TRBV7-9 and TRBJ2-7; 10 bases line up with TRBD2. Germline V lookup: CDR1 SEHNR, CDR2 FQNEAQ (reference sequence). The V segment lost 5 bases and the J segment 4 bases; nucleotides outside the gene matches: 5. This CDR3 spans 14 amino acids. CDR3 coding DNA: TGTGCCAGCAGCCTAAGCGGGAGGGCTTACGAGCAGTACTTC. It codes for CASSLSGRAYEQYF.

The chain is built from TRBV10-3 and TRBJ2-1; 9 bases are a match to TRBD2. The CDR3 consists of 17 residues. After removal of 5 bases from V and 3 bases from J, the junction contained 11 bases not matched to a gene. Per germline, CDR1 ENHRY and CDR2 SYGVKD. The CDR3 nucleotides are TGTGCCATCAGTCCCAAAGGAGAGCGGGAGGACTACAATGAGCAGTTCTTC. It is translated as CAISPKGEREDYNEQFF.

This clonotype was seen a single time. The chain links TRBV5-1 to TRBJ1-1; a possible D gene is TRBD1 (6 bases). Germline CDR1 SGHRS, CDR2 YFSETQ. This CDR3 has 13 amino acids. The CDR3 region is CISSLGGDTEAFF. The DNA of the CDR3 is TGCATCAGCAGCTTAGGGGGGGACACTGAAGCTTTCTTT.

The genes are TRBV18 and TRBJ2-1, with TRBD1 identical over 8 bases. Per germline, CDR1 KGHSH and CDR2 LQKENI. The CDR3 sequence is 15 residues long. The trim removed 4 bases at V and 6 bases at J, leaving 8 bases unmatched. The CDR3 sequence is CASSLRQGQGNEQFF. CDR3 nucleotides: TGTGCCAGCTCACTCCGACAGGGGCAAGGCAATGAGCAGTTCTTC.

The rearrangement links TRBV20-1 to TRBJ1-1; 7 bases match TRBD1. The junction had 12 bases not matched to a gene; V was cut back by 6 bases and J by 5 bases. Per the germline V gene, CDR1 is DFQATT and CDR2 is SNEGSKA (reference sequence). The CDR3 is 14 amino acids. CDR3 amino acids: CSAIQSTGNTEAFF. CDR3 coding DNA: TGCAGTGCCATTCAATCGACAGGGAATACTGAAGCTTTCTTT.

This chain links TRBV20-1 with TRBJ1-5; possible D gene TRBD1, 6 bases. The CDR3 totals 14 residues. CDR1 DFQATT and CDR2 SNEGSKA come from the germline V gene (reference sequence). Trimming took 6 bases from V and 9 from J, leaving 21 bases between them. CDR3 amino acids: CSAQDASQGGPQHF. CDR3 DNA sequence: TGCAGTGCCCAAGATGCGTCCCAAGGGGGGCCCCAGCATTTT.

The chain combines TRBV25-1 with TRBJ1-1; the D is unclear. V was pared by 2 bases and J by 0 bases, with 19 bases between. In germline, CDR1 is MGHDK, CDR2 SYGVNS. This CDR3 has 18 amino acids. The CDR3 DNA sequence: TGTGCCAGCAGTGAAATTAAGATCAACCAACTGATGAACACTGAAGCTTTCTTT. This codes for CASSEIKINQLMNTEAFF. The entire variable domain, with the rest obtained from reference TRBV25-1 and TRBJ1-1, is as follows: EADIYQTPRYLVIGTGKKITLECSQTMGHDKMYWYQQDPGMELHLIHYSYGVNSTEKGDLSSESTVSRIRTEHFPLTLESARPSHTSQYLCASSEIKINQLMNTEAFFGQGTRLTVV.

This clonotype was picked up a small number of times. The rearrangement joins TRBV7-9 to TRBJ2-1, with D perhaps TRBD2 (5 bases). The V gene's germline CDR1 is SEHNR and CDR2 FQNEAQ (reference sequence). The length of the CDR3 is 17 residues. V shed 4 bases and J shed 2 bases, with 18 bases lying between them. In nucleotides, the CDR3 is TGTGCCAGCAGCTCTCATGGAGGCCTTGGTCCCTACAATGAGCAGTTCTTC. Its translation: CASSSHGGLGPYNEQFF.

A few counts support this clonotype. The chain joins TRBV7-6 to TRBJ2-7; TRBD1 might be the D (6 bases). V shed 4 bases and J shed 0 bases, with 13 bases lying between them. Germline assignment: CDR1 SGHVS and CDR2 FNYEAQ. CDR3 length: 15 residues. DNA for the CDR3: TGTGCCAGCAGCTCGAATCCGGACAGCTCCTACGAGCAGTACTTC. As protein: CASSSNPDSSYEQYF.

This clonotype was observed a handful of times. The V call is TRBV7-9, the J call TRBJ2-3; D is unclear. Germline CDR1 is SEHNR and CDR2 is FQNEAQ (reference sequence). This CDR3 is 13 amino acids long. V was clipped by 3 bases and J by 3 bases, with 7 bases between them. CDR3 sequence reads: CASSFLPTDTQYF. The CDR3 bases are TGTGCCAGCAGCTTTCTACCGACAGATACGCAGTATTTT.

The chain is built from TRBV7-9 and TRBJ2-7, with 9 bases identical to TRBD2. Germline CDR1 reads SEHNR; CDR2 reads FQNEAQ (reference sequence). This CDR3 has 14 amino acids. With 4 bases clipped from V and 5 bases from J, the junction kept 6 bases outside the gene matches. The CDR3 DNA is TGTGCCAGCAGCTCGCGGGGGGGTGAGGACGAGCAGTACTTC. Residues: CASSSRGGEDEQYF.